This TCR beta chain was sequenced during a study of identical twins. Study-wide points: Beta out-of-frame twin sharing showed a weaker excess. The conclusions drew on cross-sectional statistical analysis instead of tracking the same donors. Compared with unrelated sharing, twin-shared out-of-frame alpha sequences had more low-probability sequences.

The CDR3 extends over 13 amino acids. J lost 8 bases, V lost 4 bases, and 6 bases had no gene match. CDR1 and CDR2 from the germline V gene are SGHRS and YFSETQ. This clonotype was detected ten times or more. No antigen is known for it. TCRdb reprocessed the 5' RACE reads with MiXCR, giving one entry per CDR3 protein. Of under 250,000 distinct CDR3 sequences in the sample, about 7.5% were seen once. These data were likewise used in another study, on yellow fever vaccine responses in identical twins.

V usage is TRBV5-1 and J usage is TRBJ1-2, with 9 nucleotides matching TRBD1. The sequenced material came from memory (CD45RO+) T cells sorted from blood. This clonotype was sampled from a woman younger than 30 in good health. For the CDR3, the DNA is TGCGCCAGCAGCATACAGGGGGCGCTGGGCTACACCTTC. This encodes CASSIQGALGYTF.